This T cell receptor beta chain was obtained from a study of T cells after yellow fever vaccination. General study results and limits: Booster samples showed a return of most primary-vaccination clones (about 97% CD4, about 88% CD8). On re-exposure, the response was weaker but peaked faster, at day 5 versus 15.

This clonotype was found many times. The antigen is unknown. Researchers made TCR cDNA using 5'RACE template switching, and this step added a universal primer site and UMIs. TCRdb independently ran MiXCR on the 5' RACE reads; one entry per CDR3 protein. The sample lists some 320,000 distinct CDR3 sequences; roughly 4.3% were seen once. Sequencing used PBMCs, obtained 15 days after the yellow fever booster vaccination. This receptor was identified in a man younger than 35 who received the YFV17D yellow fever vaccine.

DNA of the CDR3: TGTGCCAGCAGTTTTTTGGGCCAGCAAGGATACGAGCAGTACGTC. It translates to CASSFLGQQGYEQYV. The chain recombines TRBV27 with TRBJ2-7; no reliable D call. The CDR3 length is 15 residues. Per the germline V gene, CDR1 is MNHEY and CDR2 is SMNVEV (reference sequence). The germline V and J ends were trimmed by 3 bases and 4 bases, with 16 bases remaining between them.